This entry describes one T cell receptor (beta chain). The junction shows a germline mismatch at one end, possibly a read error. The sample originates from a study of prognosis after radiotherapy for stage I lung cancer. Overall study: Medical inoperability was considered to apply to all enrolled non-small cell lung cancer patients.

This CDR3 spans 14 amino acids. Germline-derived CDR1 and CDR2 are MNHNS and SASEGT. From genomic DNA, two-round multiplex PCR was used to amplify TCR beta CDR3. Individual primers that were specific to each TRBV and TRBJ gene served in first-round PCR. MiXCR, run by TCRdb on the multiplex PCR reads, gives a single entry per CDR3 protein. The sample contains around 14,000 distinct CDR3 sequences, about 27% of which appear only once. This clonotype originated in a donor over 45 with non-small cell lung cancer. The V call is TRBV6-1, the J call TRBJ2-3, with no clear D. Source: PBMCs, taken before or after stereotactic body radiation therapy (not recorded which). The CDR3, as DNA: TGTGCCACCTCGAAACCCCCTGGCACATATACGCAGTATTTT. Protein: CATSKPPGTYTQYF.